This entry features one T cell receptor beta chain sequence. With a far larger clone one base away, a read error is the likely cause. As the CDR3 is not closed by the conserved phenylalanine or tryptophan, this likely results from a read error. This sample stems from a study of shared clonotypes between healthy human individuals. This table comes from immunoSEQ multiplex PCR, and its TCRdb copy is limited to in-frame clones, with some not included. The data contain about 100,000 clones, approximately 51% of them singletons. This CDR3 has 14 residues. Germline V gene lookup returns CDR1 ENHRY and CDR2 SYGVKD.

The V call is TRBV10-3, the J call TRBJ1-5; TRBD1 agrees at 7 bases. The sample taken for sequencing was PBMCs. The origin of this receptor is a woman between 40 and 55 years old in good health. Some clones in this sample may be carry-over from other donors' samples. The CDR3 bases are TGTGCCAGCAGTTACAAGGACAGGAATCAGCCCCAGCATCTT. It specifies CASSYKDRNQPQHL.